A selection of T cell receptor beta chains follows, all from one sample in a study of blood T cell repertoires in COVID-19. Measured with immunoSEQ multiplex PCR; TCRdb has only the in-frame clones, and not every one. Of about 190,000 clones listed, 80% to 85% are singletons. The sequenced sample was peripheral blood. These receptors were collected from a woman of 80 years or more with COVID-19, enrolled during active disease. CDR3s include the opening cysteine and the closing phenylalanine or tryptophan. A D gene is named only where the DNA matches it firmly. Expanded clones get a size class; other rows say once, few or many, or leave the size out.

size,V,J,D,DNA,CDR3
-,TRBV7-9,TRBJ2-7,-,TGTGCCAGCAGCTCGTCTAACAGGGAGCAGTACTTC,CASSSSNREQYF
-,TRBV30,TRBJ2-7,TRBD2,TGTGCCTGGTCAAGGACTAGCGGGGGCTACGAGCAGTACTTC,CAWSRTSGGYEQYF
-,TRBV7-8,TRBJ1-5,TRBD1,TGTGCCAGCAGCTTAGGGGGGACAGATTATCAGCCCCAGCATTTT,CASSLGGTDYQPQHF
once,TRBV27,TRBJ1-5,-,TGTGCCAGCAGTTTAAGCAGGGATGAGCCCCAGCATTTT,CASSLSRDEPQHF
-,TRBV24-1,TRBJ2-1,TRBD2,TGTGCCACGGGAAAAAGCGGGGGGACCTACAATGAGCAGTTCTTC,CATGKSGGTYNEQFF
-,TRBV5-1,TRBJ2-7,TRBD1,TGCGCCAGCAGAGAGACAGGGGGCCACAACTACGAGCAGTACTTC,CASRETGGHNYEQYF
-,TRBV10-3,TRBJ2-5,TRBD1,TGTGCCATCAGTGCGGGAACCGGGACAGGGAGGTCGGAGACCCAGTACTTC,CAISAGTGTGRSETQYF
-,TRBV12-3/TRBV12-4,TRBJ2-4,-,TGTGCCAGCAAAACCTGGAGAAACATTCAGTACTTC,CASKTWRNIQYF
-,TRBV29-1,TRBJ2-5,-,TGCAGCGTTTATGTCCAAGAGACCCAGTACTTC,CSVYVQETQYF
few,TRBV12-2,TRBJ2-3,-,TGTGCAAGTCGCTTAGAATTGGACAGGGCCACCACAGATACGCAGTATTTT,CASRLELDRATTDTQYF
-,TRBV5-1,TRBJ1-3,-,TGCGCCAGCAGGGGCACCAACTCTGGAAACACCATATATTTT,CASRGTNSGNTIYF
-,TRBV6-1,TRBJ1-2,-,TGTGCCAGCAGTGGCCCGGTGGGAGGTCGTGCCTATGGCTACACCTTC,CASSGPVGGRAYGYTF
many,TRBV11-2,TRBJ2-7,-,TGTGCCAGCAGCTTAGTGACGGGATCCTACGAGCAGTACTTC,CASSLVTGSYEQYF
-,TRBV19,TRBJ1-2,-,TGTGCCAGTAGTGGCAGGTTGAGTGGCTACACCTTC,CASSGRLSGYTF
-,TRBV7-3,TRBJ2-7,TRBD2,TGTGCCAGCAGCTTAAATAGCGGGGGCTCCTACGAGCAGTACTTC,CASSLNSGGSYEQYF
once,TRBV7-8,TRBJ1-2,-,TGTGCCAGCAGCCCCAGGGAGGGTAACTATGGCTACACCTTC,CASSPREGNYGYTF
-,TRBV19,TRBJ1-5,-,TGTGCCAGTGGGGTCGCGGGGCAGCCCCAGCATTTT,CASGVAGQPQHF
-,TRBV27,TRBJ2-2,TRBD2,TGTGCCAGCAGTCCGGGACTAGCGGGAGCAATAGGGGAGCTGTTTTTT,CASSPGLAGAIGELFF
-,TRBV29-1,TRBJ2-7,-,TGCAGCGTTGGGGGCGCTTCCTACGAGCAGTACTTC,CSVGGASYEQYF
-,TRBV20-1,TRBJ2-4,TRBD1,TGCAGTGCTAGTTGGGCAGGGGGCGATTCCAAAAACATTCAGTACTTC,CSASWAGGDSKNIQYF
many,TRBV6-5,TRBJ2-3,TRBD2,TGTGCCAGCAGTTACACAGGCGGGAGAGGGGATACGCAGTATTTT,CASSYTGGRGDTQYF
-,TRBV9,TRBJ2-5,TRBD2,TGTGCCAGCAGCGTACGGGGTAGCGGGGGGTCCGTGGAGACCCAGTACTTC,CASSVRGSGGSVETQYF
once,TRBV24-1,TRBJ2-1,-,TGTGCCACCAGTGATTTATCGTTTGTTGAGCAGTTCTTC,CATSDLSFVEQFF
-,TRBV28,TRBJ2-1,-,TGTGCCAGCAGCCACAGAAACAGGGACAATGAGCAGTTCTTC,CASSHRNRDNEQFF